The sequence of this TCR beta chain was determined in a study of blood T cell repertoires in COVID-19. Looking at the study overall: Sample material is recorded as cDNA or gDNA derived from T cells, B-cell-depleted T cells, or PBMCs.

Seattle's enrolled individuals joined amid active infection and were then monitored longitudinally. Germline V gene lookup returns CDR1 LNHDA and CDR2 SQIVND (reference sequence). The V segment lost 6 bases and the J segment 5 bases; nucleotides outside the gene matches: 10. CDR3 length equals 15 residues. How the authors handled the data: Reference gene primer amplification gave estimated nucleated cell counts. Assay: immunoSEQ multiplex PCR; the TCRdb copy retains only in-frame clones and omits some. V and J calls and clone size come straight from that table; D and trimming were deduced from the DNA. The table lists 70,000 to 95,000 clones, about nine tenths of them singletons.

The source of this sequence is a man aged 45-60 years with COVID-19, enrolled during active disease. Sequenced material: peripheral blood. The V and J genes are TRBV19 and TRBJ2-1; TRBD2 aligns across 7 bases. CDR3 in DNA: TGTGCCAGTAGATCACCGGGACTACCAAACAATGAGCAGTTCTTC. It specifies CASRSPGLPNNEQFF.